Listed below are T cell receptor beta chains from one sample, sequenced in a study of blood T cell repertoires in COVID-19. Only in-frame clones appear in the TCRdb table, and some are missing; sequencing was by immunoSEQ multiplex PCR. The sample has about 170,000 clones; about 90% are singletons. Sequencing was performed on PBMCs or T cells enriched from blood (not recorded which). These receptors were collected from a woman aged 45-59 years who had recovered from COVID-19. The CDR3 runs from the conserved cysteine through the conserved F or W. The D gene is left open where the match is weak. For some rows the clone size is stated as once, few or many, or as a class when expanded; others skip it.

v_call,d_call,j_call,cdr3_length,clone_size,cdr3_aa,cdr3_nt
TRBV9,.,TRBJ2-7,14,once,CASSVATGSYEQYF,TGTGCCAGCAGCGTAGCTACGGGGTCTTACGAGCAGTACTTC
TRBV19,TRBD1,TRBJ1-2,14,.,CASSIVQGAEGYTF,TGTGCCAGTAGTATCGTACAGGGGGCAGAAGGCTACACCTTC
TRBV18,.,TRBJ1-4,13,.,CASSRAIEEKLFF,TGTGCCAGCTCACGGGCCATAGAAGAAAAACTGTTTTTT
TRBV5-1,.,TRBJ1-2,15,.,CASSPNGGRENGYTF,TGCGCCAGCAGCCCCAACGGGGGTAGAGAGAATGGCTACACCTTC
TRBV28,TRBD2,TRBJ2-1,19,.,CASSSTGTSGRSSYNEQFF,TGTGCCAGCAGTTCCACCGGGACTAGCGGGAGGAGCTCCTACAATGAGCAGTTCTTC
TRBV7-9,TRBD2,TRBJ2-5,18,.,CASPPPPKSGRGGETQYF,TGTGCCAGCCCCCCGCCACCGAAAAGCGGGAGGGGTGGTGAGACCCAGTACTTC
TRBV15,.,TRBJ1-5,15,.,CATSRARASNQPQHF,TGTGCCACCAGCAGAGCCAGGGCAAGCAATCAGCCCCAGCATTTT
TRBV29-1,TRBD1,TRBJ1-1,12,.,CSVEDGGQQAFF,TGCAGCGTTGAAGACGGGGGACAGCAAGCTTTCTTT
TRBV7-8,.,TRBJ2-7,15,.,CASSLESGLTYEQYF,TGTGCCAGCAGCTTAGAGAGTGGTTTAACCTACGAGCAGTACTTC
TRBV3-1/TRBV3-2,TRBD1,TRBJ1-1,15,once,CASSLGDRANTEAFF,TGTGCCAGCAGCCTAGGGGACAGGGCGAACACTGAAGCTTTCTTT
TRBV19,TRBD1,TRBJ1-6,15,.,CASRTGGSYNSPLHF,TGTGCCAGCAGGACAGGGGGGTCCTATAATTCACCCCTCCACTTT
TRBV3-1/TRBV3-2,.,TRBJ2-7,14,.,CASSQDASLYEQYF,TGTGCCAGCAGCCAAGATGCCAGTCTCTACGAGCAGTACTTC
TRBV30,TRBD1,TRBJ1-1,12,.,CAWGTVNTEAFF,TGTGCCTGGGGGACAGTGAACACTGAAGCTTTCTTT
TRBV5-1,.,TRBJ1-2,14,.,CASRLWLADYGYTF,TGCGCCAGCCGTTTGTGGTTGGCAGATTATGGCTACACCTTC
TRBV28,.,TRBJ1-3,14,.,CASSPGGSGNTIYF,TGTGCCAGCAGTCCTGGGGGGTCTGGAAACACCATATATTTT
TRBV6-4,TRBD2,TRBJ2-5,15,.,CATQLGREIPETQYF,TGTGCCACACAACTAGGGCGGGAGATTCCGGAGACCCAGTACTTC
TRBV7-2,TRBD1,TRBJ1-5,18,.,CASSLPTGTGGGNQPQHF,TGTGCCAGCAGCTTACCTACCGGGACAGGGGGCGGCAATCAGCCCCAGCATTTT
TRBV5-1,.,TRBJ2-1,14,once,CASSLVSRDNEQFF,TGCGCCAGCAGCTTGGTGAGCAGGGACAATGAGCAGTTCTTC
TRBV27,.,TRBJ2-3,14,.,CASSSGTSTDTQYF,TGTGCCAGCAGTTCCGGGACTAGCACAGATACGCAGTATTTT
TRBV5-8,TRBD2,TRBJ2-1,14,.,CASSFLAGGNEQFF,TGTGCCAGCAGCTTCCTAGCGGGTGGCAATGAGCAGTTCTTC
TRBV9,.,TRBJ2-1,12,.,CASSAQNNEQFF,TGTGCCAGCAGCGCCCAAAACAATGAGCAGTTCTTC
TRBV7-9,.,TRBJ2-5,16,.,CASSPLGGQAGGTQYF,TGTGCCAGCAGCCCCTTGGGTGGGCAGGCCGGAGGGACCCAGTACTTC
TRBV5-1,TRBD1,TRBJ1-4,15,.,CASSLQGSPNEKLFF,TGCGCCAGCAGCTTACAGGGGAGTCCTAATGAAAAACTGTTTTTT
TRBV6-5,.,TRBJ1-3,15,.,CASSLDGASGNTIYF,TGTGCCAGCAGTCTAGACGGTGCCTCTGGAAACACCATATATTTT
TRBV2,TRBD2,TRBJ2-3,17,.,CASSARLASIGTDTQYF,TGTGCCAGCAGTGCGAGACTAGCTAGTATCGGCACAGATACGCAGTATTTT
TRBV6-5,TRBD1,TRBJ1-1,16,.,CASSYIPTGFGTEAFF,TGTGCCAGCAGTTACATCCCGACAGGGTTCGGCACTGAAGCTTTCTTT
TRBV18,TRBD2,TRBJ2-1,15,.,CASSALAGAEGEQFF,TGTGCCAGCTCAGCACTAGCGGGAGCGGAGGGTGAGCAGTTCTTC
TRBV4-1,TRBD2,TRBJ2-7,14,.,CASSPGGRLSEQYF,TGCGCCAGCAGCCCGGGGGGGCGGTTGTCCGAGCAGTACTTC
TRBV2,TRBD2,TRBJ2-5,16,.,CASSRIQGLAGETQYF,TGTGCCAGCAGTCGCATACAGGGACTAGCCGGCGAGACCCAGTACTTC
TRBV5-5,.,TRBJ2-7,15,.,CASSSGQGKTYEQYF,TGTGCCAGCAGCTCAGGGCAGGGGAAGACGTACGAGCAGTACTTC
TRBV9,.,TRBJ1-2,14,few,CASSVEAGASGYTF,TGTGCCAGCAGCGTAGAGGCGGGGGCCAGTGGCTACACCTTC
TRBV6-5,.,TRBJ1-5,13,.,CASSPTGNQPQHF,TGTGCCAGCAGTCCGACAGGCAATCAGCCCCAGCATTTT
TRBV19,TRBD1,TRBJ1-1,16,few,CASSMVPGQGATEAFF,TGTGCCAGTAGTATGGTCCCGGGACAGGGCGCCACTGAAGCTTTCTTT
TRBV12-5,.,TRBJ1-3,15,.,CASGLATGAGNTIYF,TGTGCTAGTGGTTTGGCGACAGGTGCTGGAAACACCATATATTTT
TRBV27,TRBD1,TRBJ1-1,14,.,CASSLNRGSTEAFF,TGTGCCAGCAGCCTCAACAGGGGGAGCACTGAAGCTTTCTTT
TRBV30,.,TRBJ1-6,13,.,CAWMAGDFSPLHF,TGTGCCTGGATGGCAGGGGATTTTTCACCCCTCCACTTT
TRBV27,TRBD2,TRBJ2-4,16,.,CASSSNPTSVENIQYF,TGTGCCAGCAGTTCCAACCCTACTAGCGTCGAGAACATTCAGTACTTC
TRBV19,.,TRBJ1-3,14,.,CASSLQNSGNTIYF,TGTGCCAGTAGTTTACAAAACTCTGGAAACACCATATATTTT
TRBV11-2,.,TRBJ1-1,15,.,CASSLAAGGGTEAFF,TGTGCCAGCAGCTTAGCGGCAGGTGGAGGGACTGAAGCTTTCTTT
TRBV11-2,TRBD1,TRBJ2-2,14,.,CASSPTGGTGELFF,TGTGCCAGCAGTCCAACAGGGGGCACCGGGGAGCTGTTTTTT
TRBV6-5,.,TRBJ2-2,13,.,CASTTANTGELFF,TGTGCCAGTACGACAGCTAACACCGGGGAGCTGTTTTTT
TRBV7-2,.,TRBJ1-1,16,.,CASSLVGGRGFTEAFF,TGTGCCAGCAGCTTAGTGGGGGGGCGCGGATTTACTGAAGCTTTCTTT
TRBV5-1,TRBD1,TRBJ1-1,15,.,CASSLADRESTEAFF,TGCGCCAGCAGCTTGGCCGACAGGGAAAGCACTGAAGCTTTCTTT
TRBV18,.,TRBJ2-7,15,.,CASSPPQGGRYEQYF,TGTGCCAGCTCACCACCCCAGGGGGGCCGCTACGAGCAGTACTTC
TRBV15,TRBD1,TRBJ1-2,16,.,CATSRRTGQELYGYTF,TGTGCCACCAGCAGAAGAACGGGACAGGAACTATATGGCTACACCTTC
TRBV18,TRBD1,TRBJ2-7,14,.,CASSRRDRVGEQYF,TGTGCCAGCTCTCGCCGGGACAGGGTGGGCGAGCAGTACTTC
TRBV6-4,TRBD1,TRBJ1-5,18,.,CASSPDRGRRYSNQPQHF,TGTGCCAGCAGCCCGGACAGGGGGCGACGGTATAGCAATCAGCCCCAGCATTTT
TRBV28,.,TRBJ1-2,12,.,CASLRAPFGYTF,TGTGCCAGCCTGAGAGCTCCATTTGGCTACACCTTC
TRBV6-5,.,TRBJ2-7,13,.,CASRRTVSYEQYF,TGTGCCAGCAGGAGGACAGTCTCCTACGAGCAGTACTTC